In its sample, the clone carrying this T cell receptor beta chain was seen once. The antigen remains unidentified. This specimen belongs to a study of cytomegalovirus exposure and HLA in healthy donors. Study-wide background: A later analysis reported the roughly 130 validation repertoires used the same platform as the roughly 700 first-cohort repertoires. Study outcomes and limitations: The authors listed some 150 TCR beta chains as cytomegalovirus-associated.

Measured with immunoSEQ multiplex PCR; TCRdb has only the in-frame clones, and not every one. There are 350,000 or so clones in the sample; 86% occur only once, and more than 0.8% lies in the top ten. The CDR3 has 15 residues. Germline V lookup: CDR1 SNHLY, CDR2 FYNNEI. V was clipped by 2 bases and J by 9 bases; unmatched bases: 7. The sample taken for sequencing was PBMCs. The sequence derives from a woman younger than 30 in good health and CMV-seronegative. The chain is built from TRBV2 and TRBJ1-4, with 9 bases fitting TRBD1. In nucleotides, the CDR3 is TGTGCCAGCAGTGAATGGAGGACAGGGGAGCAAAAACTGTTTTTT. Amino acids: CASSEWRTGEQKLFF.